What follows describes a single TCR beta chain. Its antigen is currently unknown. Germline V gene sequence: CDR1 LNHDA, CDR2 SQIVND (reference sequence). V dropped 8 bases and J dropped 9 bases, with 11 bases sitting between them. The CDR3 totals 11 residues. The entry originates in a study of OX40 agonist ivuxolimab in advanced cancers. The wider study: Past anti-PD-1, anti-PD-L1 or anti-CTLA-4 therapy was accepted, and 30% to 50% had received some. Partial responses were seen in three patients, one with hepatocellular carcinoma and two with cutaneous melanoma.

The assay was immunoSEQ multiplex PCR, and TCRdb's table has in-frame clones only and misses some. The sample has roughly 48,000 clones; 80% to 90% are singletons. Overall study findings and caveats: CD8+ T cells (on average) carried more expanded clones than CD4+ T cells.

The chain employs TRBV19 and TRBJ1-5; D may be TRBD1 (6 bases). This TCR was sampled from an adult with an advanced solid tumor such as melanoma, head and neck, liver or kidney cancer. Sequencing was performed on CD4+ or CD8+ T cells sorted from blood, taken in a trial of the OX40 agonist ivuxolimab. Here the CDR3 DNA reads TGTGCCAGTGCGACAGGCCGGCCCCAGCATTTT. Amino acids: CASATGRPQHF. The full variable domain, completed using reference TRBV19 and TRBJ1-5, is DGGITQSPKYLFRKEGQNVTLSCEQNLNHDAMYWYRQDPGQGLRLIYYSQIVNDFQKGDIAEGYSVSREKKESFPLTVTSAQKNPTAFYLCASATGRPQHFGDGTRLSIL.